The entry below gives a single T cell receptor (beta chain) sequence along with its context. Its antigen is unidentified. The sample is drawn from a study of T-cell reconstitution after alpha-beta-depleted transplantation in children. Findings and caveats of the study: Expanded graft clones, several hundred of them, were reportedly the source of alpha-beta T cells about two months after transplant. The origin of high day-60 TCRbeta diversity in some patients lay in surviving recipient T cells and thymic progenitors.

As it was prepared, the TCRbeta library received unique molecular identifiers. TCRdb called the PCR reads again in MiXCR, with one record for every CDR3 protein. The sample contains approximately 250,000 distinct CDR3 sequences, roughly 25% of which appear only once. The sequence was collected from a girl aged 2 to 9 with Fanconi anemia, due to receive a stem cell transplant. Sequences were derived from PBMCs, sampled before TCRalphabeta/CD19-depleted stem cell transplant.

The CDR3, as DNA: TGTGCCAGCCAAGCGGGAGTGGAGAACAATGAGCAGTTCTTC. It yields the protein CASQAGVENNEQFF. The chain joins TRBV5-5 to TRBJ2-1, with 8 bases lining up with TRBD2. Trimming removed 7 bases from V and 5 bases from J; junction bases left unmatched: 8. CDR3 length: 14 amino acids. Germline loops: CDR1 SGHKS, CDR2 YYEKEE (reference sequence).